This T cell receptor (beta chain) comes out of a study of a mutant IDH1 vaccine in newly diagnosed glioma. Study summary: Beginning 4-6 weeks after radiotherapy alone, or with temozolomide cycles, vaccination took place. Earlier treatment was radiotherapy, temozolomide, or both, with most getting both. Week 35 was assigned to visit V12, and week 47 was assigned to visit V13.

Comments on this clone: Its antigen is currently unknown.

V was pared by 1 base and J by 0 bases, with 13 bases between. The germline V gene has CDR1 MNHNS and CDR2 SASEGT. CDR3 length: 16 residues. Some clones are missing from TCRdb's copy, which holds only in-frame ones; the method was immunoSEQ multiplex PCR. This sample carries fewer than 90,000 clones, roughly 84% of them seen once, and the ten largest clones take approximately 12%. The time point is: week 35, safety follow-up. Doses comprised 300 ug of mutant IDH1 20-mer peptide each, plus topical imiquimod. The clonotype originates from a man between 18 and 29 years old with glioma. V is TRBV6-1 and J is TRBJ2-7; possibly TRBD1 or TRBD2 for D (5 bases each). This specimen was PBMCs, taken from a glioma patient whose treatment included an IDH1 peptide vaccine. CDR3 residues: CASSEEPGPASYEQYF. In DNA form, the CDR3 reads TGTGCCAGCAGTGAAGAGCCGGGACCCGCCTCCTACGAGCAGTACTTC.